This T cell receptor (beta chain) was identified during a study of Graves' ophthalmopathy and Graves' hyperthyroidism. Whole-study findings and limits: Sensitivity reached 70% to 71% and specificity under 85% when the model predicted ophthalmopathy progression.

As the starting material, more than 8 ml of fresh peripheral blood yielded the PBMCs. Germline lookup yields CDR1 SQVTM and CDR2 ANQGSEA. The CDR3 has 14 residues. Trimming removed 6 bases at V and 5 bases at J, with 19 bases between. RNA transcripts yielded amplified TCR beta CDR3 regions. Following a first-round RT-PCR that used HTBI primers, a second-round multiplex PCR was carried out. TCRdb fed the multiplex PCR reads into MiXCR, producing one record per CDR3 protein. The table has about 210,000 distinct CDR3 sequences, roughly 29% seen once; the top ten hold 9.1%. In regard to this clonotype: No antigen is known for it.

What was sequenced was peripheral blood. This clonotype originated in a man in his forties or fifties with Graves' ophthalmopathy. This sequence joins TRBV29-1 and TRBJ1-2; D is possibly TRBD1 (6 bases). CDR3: CSVGFPGQPYGYTF. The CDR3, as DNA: TGCAGCGTGGGGTTTCCGGGACAACCTTATGGCTACACCTTC. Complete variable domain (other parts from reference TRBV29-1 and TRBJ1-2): SAVISQKPSRDICQRGTSLTIQCQVDSQVTMMFWYRQQPGQSLTLIATANQGSEATYESGFVIDKFPISRPNLTFSTLTVSNMSPEDSSIYLCSVGFPGQPYGYTFGSGTRLTVV.